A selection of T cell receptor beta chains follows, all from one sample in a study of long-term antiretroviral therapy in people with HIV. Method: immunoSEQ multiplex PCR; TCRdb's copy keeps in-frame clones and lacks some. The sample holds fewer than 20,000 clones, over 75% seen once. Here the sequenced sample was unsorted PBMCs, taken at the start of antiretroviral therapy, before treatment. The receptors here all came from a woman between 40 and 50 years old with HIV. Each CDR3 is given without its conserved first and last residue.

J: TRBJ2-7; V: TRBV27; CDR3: ASSLFSTGSLTGIYLEQY
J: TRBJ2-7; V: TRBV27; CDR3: ASSLSGTDIYEQY
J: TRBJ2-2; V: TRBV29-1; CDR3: SVEWSRDPTGELF
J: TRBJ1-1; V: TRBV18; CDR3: ASSTGQGGTEAF
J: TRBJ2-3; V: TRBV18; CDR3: ASSPPWEATPRFDTQY
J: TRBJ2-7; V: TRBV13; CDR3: ASSLDPLLGRYEQY
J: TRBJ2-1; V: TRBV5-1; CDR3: ASSLTSGGADEQF
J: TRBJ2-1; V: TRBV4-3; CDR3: ASSQEWQGAGNEQF
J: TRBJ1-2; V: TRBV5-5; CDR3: ASSDQPPGESWRNYGYT
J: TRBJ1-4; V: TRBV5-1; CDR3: ASSSDLGEKLF
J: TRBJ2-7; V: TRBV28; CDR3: ASSVGGGQGFENEQY
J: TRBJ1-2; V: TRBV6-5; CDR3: ASSSTPGGQGYT
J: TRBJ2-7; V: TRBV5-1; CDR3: ASSDPDQYYEQY
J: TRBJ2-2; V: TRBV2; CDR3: ASSGQVTNTGELF
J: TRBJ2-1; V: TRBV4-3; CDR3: ASSLRDWSISSSYNEQF
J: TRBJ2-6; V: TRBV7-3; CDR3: ASSPQNSGANVLT